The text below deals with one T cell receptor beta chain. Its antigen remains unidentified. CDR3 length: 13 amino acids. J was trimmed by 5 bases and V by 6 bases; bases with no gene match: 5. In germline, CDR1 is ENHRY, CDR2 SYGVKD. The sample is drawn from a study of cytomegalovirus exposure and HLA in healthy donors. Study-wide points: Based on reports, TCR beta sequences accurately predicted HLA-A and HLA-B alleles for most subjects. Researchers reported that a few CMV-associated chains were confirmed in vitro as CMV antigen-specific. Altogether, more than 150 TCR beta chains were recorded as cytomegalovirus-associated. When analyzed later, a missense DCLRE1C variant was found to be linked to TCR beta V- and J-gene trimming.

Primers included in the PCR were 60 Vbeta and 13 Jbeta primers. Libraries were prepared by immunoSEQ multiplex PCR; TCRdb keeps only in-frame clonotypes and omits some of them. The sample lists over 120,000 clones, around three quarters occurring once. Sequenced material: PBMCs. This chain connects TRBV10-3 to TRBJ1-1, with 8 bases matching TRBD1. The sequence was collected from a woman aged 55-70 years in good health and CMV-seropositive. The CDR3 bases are TGTGCCATCAGGGGACAGGAGGGAACTGAAGCTTTCTTT. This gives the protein CAIRGQEGTEAFF.